What follows describes a single T cell receptor beta chain. What it binds is unknown. The CDR3 has 19 residues. CDR1 and CDR2 (germline): SGHVS, FQNEAQ. Trimming pared 0 bases from V and 6 bases from J, leaving 26 bases between. This record belongs to a study of metastatic and nonmetastatic thyroid tumors. Study-level findings and limits: Within blood and tumor, benign nodules reportedly had significantly lower TCR beta diversity than malignant thyroid tumors did.

TCRdb re-analyzed the PCR reads through MiXCR. The table has around 26,000 clones, more than 20% seen once. None of the patients had undergone any treatment ahead of thyroid surgery. The V and J genes are TRBV7-8 and TRBJ2-5; D perhaps matches TRBD1 (6 bases). The TCR originated in a female donor with papillary thyroid cancer or a benign thyroid nodule (not recorded which). Some clones in this sample may be carry-over from other donors' samples. The sequencing sample was made of blood. The CDR3 DNA sequence: TGTGCCAGCAGCTTAGCGAGATATGTGGGACAATGGGGCGGAAAGACCCAGTACTTC. Translation gives CASSLARYVGQWGGKTQYF. Supplemented by reference TRBV7-8 and TRBJ2-5, the full variable domain reads GAGVSQSPRYKVAKRGQDVALRCDPISGHVSLFWYQQALGQGPEFLTYFQNEAQLDKSGLPSDRFFAERPEGSVSTLKIQRTQQEDSAVYLCASSLARYVGQWGGKTQYFGPGTRLLVL.